The 10 T cell receptor beta chains listed next were all sequenced from one sample in a study of regulatory T cells in long-lasting Graves disease. Investigators prepared the TCR beta libraries by applying iRepertoire HTBI primers and Arm-PCR of CDR3 regions. Each CDR3 protein is one row after TCRdb ran MiXCR on the multiplex PCR reads. The sample comprises 550,000 to 700,000 distinct CDR3 sequences, 15% to 20% of which are singletons, and around 11% rests with the top ten. Documented time point: newly diagnosed GD, antithyroid drugs for less than 3 months. From PBMCs, RNA was extracted and then used to make the TCR library. These same records also appear under a second study, on T cells in Graves' hyperthyroidism and ophthalmopathy.

The sample consisted of peripheral blood mononuclear cells (PBMCs), taken at new diagnosis, from a patient treated with antithyroid drugs. These receptors came from a man aged 18 to 30 with Graves disease.

The gene calls are TRBV5-5 and TRBJ2-7; D is uncertain. Germline V gives CDR1 SGHKS, CDR2 YYEKEE (reference sequence). The V gene lost 0 bases and the J gene lost 2 bases, with 12 bases spanning the gap. The CDR3 has 15 amino acids. In DNA, the CDR3 is TGTGCCAGCAGCTTGGATTGGGCCCCTACCTACGAGCAGTACTTC. Translation gives CASSLDWAPTYEQYF.

This clonotype was counted only a few times. This chain connects TRBV19 to TRBJ1-5; D gene uncertain. CDR1 LNHDA and CDR2 SQIVND come from the germline V gene (reference sequence). V gave up 1 base and J gave up 0 bases, with 7 bases separating them. This CDR3 is 15 amino acids long. The DNA for the CDR3 is TGTGCCAGTAGTATAGGGCTTTATAGCAATCAGCCCCAGCATTTT. It translates to CASSIGLYSNQPQHF. The variable domain in full, with the rest retrieved from reference TRBV19 and TRBJ1-5, is DGGITQSPKYLFRKEGQNVTLSCEQNLNHDAMYWYRQDPGQGLRLIYYSQIVNDFQKGDIAEGYSVSREKKESFPLTVTSAQKNPTAFYLCASSIGLYSNQPQHFGDGTRLSIL.

This clonotype was counted ten times or more. The CDR3 sequence is CASSLRSRGQETQYF. In DNA form, the CDR3 reads TGTGCCAGCAGCTTACGATCCCGGGGTCAAGAGACCCAGTACTTC. V and J are TRBV7-2 and TRBJ2-5; the D gene is possibly TRBD2 (5 bases). Trimming cost V 2 bases and J 2 bases, with 12 bases left between them. CDR3 length equals 15 residues. Germline-derived CDR1 and CDR2 are SGHTA and FQGNSA.

Ten or more counts support this clonotype. This sequence joins TRBV28 and TRBJ2-7; unclear D gene. Germline V lookup: CDR1 MDHEN, CDR2 SYDVKM. The CDR3 is 14 amino acids. Trimming stripped 2 bases from V and 6 bases from J, with 14 bases between. The CDR3 sequence: CASSLGVGNGEQYF. The CDR3 DNA follows: TGTGCCAGCAGTTTAGGGGTTGGGAACGGCGAGCAGTACTTC.

This clonotype was seen repeatedly, ten times or more. The J gene is TRBJ1-1, the V gene TRBV7-9; TRBD1 agrees at 8 bases. CDR3 length: 18 amino acids. Per the germline V gene, CDR1 is SEHNR and CDR2 is FQNEAQ (reference sequence). Trimming removed 4 bases from V and 0 bases from J; junction bases left unmatched: 13. CDR3 region: CASSSPTGGKIMNTEAFF. In nucleotides, the CDR3 is TGTGCCAGCAGCTCGCCAACAGGGGGAAAAATTATGAACACTGAAGCTTTCTTT. Combining the CDR3 with reference TRBV7-9 and TRBJ1-1 gives the whole variable domain DTGVSQNPRHKITKRGQNVTFRCDPISEHNRLYWYRQTLGQGPEFLTYFQNEAQLEKSRLLSDRFSAERPKGSFSTLEIQRTEQGDSAMYLCASSSPTGGKIMNTEAFFGQGTRLTVV.

As regards this clonotype: This may be a read error, as it is one base from a much larger clone. The rearrangement links TRBV11-2 to TRBJ2-2; TRBD2 matches at 8 bases. V was pared by 2 bases and J by 4 bases, with 3 bases of the junction left unmatched. Germline values: CDR1 SGHAT, CDR2 FQNNGV. CDR3 size: 15 residues. The CDR3 DNA sequence: TGTGCCAGCAGCTTAACGGGAGGGACCACCGGGGAGCTGTTTTTT. It yields the protein CASSLTGGTTGELFF.

This clonotype was seen only a few times. In nucleotides, the CDR3 is TGTGCCAGCAGCAAAACCGGGACCGAAAAGACTAGCGGGAGGGGCGAGCAGTACTTC. It codes for CASSKTGTEKTSGRGEQYF. The V and J genes are TRBV7-9 and TRBJ2-7; 14 bases map to TRBD2. Trimming removed 5 bases from V and 6 bases from J; junction bases left unmatched: 18. The CDR3 is made up of 19 amino acids. Germline-derived CDR1 and CDR2 are SEHNR and FQNEAQ (reference sequence).

This clonotype was counted a few times. This chain connects TRBV5-1 to TRBJ2-5; possibly TRBD1 for D (5 bases). Germline V gene lookup returns CDR1 SGHRS and CDR2 YFSETQ. The CDR3 spans 16 residues. V was trimmed by 4 bases and J by 7 bases, leaving 23 bases between them. This CDR3 is CASSPQLRTRIGTQYF. CDR3 nucleotide sequence: TGCGCCAGCAGCCCCCAGCTGAGGACACGTATCGGGACCCAGTACTTC.

This clonotype has ten or more counts. The chain is built from TRBV12-3 or TRBV12-4 and TRBJ1-4; D is perhaps TRBD1 (5 bases). The CDR3 sequence is 16 residues long. The V gene lost 6 bases and the J gene lost 4 bases, with 18 bases spanning the gap. The CDR3 DNA reads TGTGCCAGCAGCTCCAAACGGACACCGCTTAATGAAAAACTGTTTTTT. Translation gives CASSSKRTPLNEKLFF.

This clonotype came up many times. The chain is built from TRBV11-2 and TRBJ2-3; the D gene is possibly TRBD2 (6 bases). CDR1 SGHAT and CDR2 FQNNGV come from the germline V gene. The CDR3 extends over 16 amino acids. Trimming stripped 4 bases from V and 3 bases from J, with 17 bases between. The CDR3 region has the DNA TGTGCCAGCAGCTCCGACCGGACTATAGGAACAGATACGCAGTATTTT. This gives the protein CASSSDRTIGTDTQYF.